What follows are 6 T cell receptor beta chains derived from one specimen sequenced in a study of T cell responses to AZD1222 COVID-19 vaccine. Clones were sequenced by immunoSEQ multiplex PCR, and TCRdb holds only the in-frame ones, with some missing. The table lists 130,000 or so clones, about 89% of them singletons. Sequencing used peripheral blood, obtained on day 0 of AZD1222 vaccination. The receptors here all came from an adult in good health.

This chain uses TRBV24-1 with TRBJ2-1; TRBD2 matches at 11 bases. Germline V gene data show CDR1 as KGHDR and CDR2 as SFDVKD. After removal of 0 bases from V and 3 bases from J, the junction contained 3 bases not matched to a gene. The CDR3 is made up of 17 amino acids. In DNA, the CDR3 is TGTGCCACCAGTGATTTGGGTAGCGGGAGGGACTACAATGAGCAGTTCTTC. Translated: CATSDLGSGRDYNEQFF.

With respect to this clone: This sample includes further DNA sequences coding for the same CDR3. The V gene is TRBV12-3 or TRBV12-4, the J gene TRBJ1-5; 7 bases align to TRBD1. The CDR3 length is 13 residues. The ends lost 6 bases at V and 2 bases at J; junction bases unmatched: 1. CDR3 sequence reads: CASRGTGNQPQHF. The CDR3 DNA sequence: TGTGCCAGCAGGGGGACAGGCAATCAGCCCCAGCATTTT.

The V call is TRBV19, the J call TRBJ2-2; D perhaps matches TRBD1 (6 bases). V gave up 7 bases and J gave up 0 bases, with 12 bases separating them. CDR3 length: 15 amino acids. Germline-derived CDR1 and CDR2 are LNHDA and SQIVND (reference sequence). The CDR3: CASTSRGANTGELFF. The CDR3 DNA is TGTGCCAGTACCTCCAGGGGCGCGAACACCGGGGAGCTGTTTTTT.

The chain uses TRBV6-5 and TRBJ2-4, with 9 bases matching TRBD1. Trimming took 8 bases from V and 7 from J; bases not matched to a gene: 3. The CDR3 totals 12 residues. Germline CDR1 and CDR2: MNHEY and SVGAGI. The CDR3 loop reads CASRDRENIQYF. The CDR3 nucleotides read TGTGCCAGCCGGGACAGGGAGAACATTCAGTACTTC.

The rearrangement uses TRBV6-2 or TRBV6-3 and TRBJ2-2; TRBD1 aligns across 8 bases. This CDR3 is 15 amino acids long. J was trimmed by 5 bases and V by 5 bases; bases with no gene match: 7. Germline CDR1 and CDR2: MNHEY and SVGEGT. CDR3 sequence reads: CASSPQTGATGELFF. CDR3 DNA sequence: TGTGCCAGCAGTCCCCAGACAGGGGCGACCGGGGAGCTGTTTTTT.

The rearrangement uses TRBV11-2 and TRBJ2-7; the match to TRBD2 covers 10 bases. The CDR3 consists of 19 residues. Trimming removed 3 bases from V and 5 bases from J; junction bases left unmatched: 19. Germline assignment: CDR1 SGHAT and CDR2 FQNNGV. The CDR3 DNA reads TGTGCCAGCAGCTTCAACGCCGGGACTAGCGCTCGGCGGGTCAACGAGCAGTACTTC. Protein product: CASSFNAGTSARRVNEQYF.